This record concerns one T cell receptor (beta chain) sequence. Per germline, CDR1 LGHDT and CDR2 YNNKEL (reference sequence). The CDR3 has 18 residues. The trim removed 2 bases at V and 5 bases at J, leaving 15 bases unmatched. This specimen comes from a study of T-cell reconstitution after alpha-beta-depleted transplantation in children. Unique molecular identifiers featured in how the TCRbeta library was prepared. TCRdb analysed the PCR reads with MiXCR anew, one entry per CDR3 protein. The sample includes fewer than 550,000 distinct CDR3 sequences, approximately 10% of them seen just once. V and J are TRBV3-1 and TRBJ2-1, with TRBD2 matching over 7 bases. The clonotype originates from a female patient aged 2-9 years who had a stem cell transplant for aplastic anemia, so the T cells may come from the graft donor. This specimen was PBMCs, mostly from graft donor cells, taken 180 days after TCRalphabeta/CD19-depleted stem cell transplant. Here the CDR3 reads CASSQITSVPIGNNEQFF. The CDR3, as DNA: TGTGCCAGCAGCCAAATAACTAGCGTTCCAATTGGGAACAATGAGCAGTTCTTC.